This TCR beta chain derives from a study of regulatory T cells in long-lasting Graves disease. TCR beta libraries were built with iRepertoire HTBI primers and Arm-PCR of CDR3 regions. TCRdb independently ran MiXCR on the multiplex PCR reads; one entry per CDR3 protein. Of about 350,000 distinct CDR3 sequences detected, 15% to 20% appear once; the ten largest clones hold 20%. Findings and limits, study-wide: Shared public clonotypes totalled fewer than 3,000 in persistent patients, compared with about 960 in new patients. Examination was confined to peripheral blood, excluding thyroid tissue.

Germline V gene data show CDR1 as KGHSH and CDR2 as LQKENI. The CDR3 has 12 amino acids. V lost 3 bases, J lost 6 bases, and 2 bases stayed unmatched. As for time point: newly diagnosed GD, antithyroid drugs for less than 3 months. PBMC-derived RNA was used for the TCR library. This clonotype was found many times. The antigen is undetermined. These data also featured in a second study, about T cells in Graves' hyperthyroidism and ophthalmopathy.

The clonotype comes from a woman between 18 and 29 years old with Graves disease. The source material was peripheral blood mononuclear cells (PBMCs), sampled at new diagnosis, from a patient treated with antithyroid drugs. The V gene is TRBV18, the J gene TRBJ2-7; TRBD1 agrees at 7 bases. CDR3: CASSPTGAEQYF. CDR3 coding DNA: TGTGCCAGCTCACCTACAGGGGCCGAGCAGTACTTC.